What follows are 11 T cell receptor beta chains derived from one specimen sequenced in a study of blood T cell repertoires in COVID-19. TCRdb keeps only in-frame clones here, not all; method: immunoSEQ multiplex PCR. This repertoire shows about 200,000 clones, over 80% found once; its top ten account for around 30%. Specimen: peripheral blood. The receptor set was obtained from a man in his forties or fifties with acute or convalescent COVID-19.

CDR3 sequence reads: CASTSRKGGPGQETQYF. Written as DNA, the CDR3 is TGCGCCAGCACCTCTAGGAAGGGCGGCCCGGGACAAGAGACCCAGTACTTC. The V call is TRBV5-1, the J call TRBJ2-5, with a weak D call TRBD2 (5 bases). CDR1 is SGHRS, CDR2 YFSETQ, per germline. The CDR3 runs to 17 residues. V lost 6 bases, J lost 2 bases, and 23 bases lay in between.

This chain joins TRBV18 and TRBJ2-1, with 12 bases aligning to TRBD2. The V gene end was trimmed by 0 bases and the J gene end by 7 bases; junction bases not matched to a gene: 7. The CDR3 is 17 amino acids. CDR1 and CDR2 (germline): KGHSH, LQKENI. The CDR3 DNA sequence: TGTGCCAGCTCACCACCTAATCTAGCGGGAGGGCAAAATGAGCAGTTCTTC. Residues: CASSPPNLAGGQNEQFF.

The chain has TRBV7-2 and TRBJ1-2; D is perhaps TRBD1 (5 bases). Trimming took off 5 bases at V and 4 bases at J, with 8 bases between the two ends. Germline CDR1 and CDR2: SGHTA and FQGNSA. The CDR3 totals 12 residues. The CDR3 DNA sequence: TGTGCCAGCAGCAAAGACAGCTATGGCTACACCTTC. Translation: CASSKDSYGYTF.

V gene TRBV28 combines with J gene TRBJ2-5, with D maybe TRBD2 (6 bases). The CDR3 covers 15 residues. Germline V lookup: CDR1 MDHEN, CDR2 SYDVKM. Deletions cut 4 bases from V and 7 bases from J, with 19 bases between. This chain's CDR3 is CASSYELPGDGTQYF. The CDR3 DNA reads TGTGCCAGCAGTTACGAACTACCGGGGGACGGGACCCAGTACTTC.

V and J are TRBV4-3 and TRBJ1-1; D not certain. There are 13 residues in the CDR3. Looked up from germline, CDR1 is LGHNA and CDR2 is YSLEER. The ends were cut back, 0 bases at V and 7 bases at J, with 9 bases in the middle. This CDR3 is CASSQEPVGEAFF. The CDR3 coding sequence is TGCGCCAGCAGCCAAGAACCTGTCGGTGAAGCTTTCTTT.

This clone was recorded only once. This sequence joins TRBV18 and TRBJ1-1, with TRBD1 matching over 7 bases. The ends lost 2 bases at V and 8 bases at J; junction bases unmatched: 8. Germline CDR1 KGHSH, CDR2 LQKENI. The CDR3 contains 14 residues. The CDR3 DNA sequence: TGTGCCAGCTCACCAAATACAGGGGAGTTCGAAGCTTTCTTT. Amino acid sequence: CASSPNTGEFEAFF.

The rearrangement joins TRBV18 to TRBJ2-3, with TRBD1 as a possible D gene (5 bases). CDR1 and CDR2 from the germline V gene are KGHSH and LQKENI. V was shortened by 5 bases and J by 6 bases, with 15 bases between the two germline ends. CDR3 size: 14 residues. The CDR3, as DNA: TGTGCCAGCTCAACCTCGACAGAGTCGGATACGCAGTATTTT. Its protein product is CASSTSTESDTQYF.

This chain uses TRBV11-3 with TRBJ2-3; the D gene is possibly TRBD2 (5 bases). Trimming took off 1 base at V and 4 bases at J, with 9 bases between the two ends. This CDR3 is 14 amino acids long. Germline V gene lookup returns CDR1 SGHNT and CDR2 YENEEA. The CDR3 protein is CASSLGGISDTQYF. As DNA, the CDR3 is TGTGCCAGCAGCTTAGGAGGGATTTCAGATACGCAGTATTTT.

The chain uses TRBV5-4 and TRBJ1-2; a weak D match, TRBD1 (5 bases). Looked up from germline, CDR1 is SGHNT and CDR2 is YYREEE (reference sequence). V was trimmed by 0 bases and J by 3 bases, leaving 12 bases between them. This CDR3 contains 15 residues. DNA for the CDR3: TGTGCCAGCAGCTTGGCCCCACAGGCCTACTATGGCTACACCTTC. Amino acid sequence: CASSLAPQAYYGYTF.

The genes are TRBV2 and TRBJ1-2, with 7 bases aligning to TRBD1. This CDR3 has 16 amino acids. Germline V gene sequence: CDR1 SNHLY, CDR2 FYNNEI. With V trimmed by 6 bases and J by 5 bases, 15 bases remained unmatched. The CDR3 DNA reads TGTGCCAGCAGCCAAGGGAATGGACAGGTGGGGTATGGCTACACCTTC. Translated, it gives CASSQGNGQVGYGYTF.

The V gene is TRBV29-1, the J gene TRBJ1-2, with TRBD1 matching 8 bases. V shed 4 bases and J 7 bases; nucleotides not matched to a gene: 2. This CDR3 spans 11 amino acids. The V gene's germline CDR1 is SQVTM and CDR2 ANQGSEA. CDR3 coding DNA: TGCAGCGTTGCTGACAGGGGTGGCTACACCTTC. This gives the protein CSVADRGGYTF.